This T cell receptor (beta chain) was found in a study of blood T cell repertoires in COVID-19. At the level of the study: Both acute and convalescent COVID-19 samples were obtained from the United States, Italy and Spain. From T cells, B-cell-depleted T cells, or PBMCs came the material, which was cDNA or gDNA.

The Seattle site enrolled patients during active infection and followed them longitudinally. Trimming at V came to 8 bases and at J to 5 bases, leaving 7 bases not matched to a gene. CDR3 length: 13 amino acids. Study processing details: Amplification with reference gene primers provided the estimates of nucleated cell counts. TCRdb keeps only in-frame clones here, not all; method: immunoSEQ multiplex PCR. The V and J calls and clone size are taken from that table; D and trimming were inferred from the DNA. The sample has approximately 200,000 clones, around 94% seen once. The table lists this clone with a few counts.

Sequenced input: peripheral blood. This receptor was obtained from a young man with COVID-19, enrolled during active disease. The chain employs TRBV12-3 or TRBV12-4 and TRBJ2-7; 9 bases are shared with TRBD1. CDR3 coding DNA: TGTGCCAGCGTTTTGGGGACAGGGAACGAGCAGTACTTC. Protein: CASVLGTGNEQYF.